Below, 12 T cell receptor beta chains from the same sample are listed, as sequenced in a study of tumor-infiltrating lymphocytes in primary liver carcinoma. Joint extraction of RNA and DNA used roughly 19-32 mg of bulk tissue that was unsorted. Making TCR beta cDNA involved 400 to 600 ng total RNA and a constant-region primer. Nested multiplex PCR, run for three rounds with slightly modified ARM-PCR, yielded TCR beta libraries. It was with TRBV1-TRBV30 forward primers and a C-beta reverse primer that the first two PCR rounds were run, at about 10 cycles each. TCRdb analysed the multiplex PCR reads with MiXCR anew, one entry per CDR3 protein. The table shows about 120,000 distinct CDR3 sequences, with around two thirds occurring only once. The source material was tumor-adjacent normal liver tissue. The receptors shown here come from a woman in her sixties with primary liver carcinoma and hepatitis B virus infection.

Regarding this clonotype: One junction end disagrees with the germline gene, perhaps due to a read error. This chain joins TRBV7-3 and TRBJ2-1; 11 bases are a match to TRBD2. The CDR3 sequence is 16 residues long. CDR1 SGHTA and CDR2 FQGTGA come from the germline V gene. The CDR3 reads CVSSLGASGRLDEQFF. The CDR3 coding sequence is TGTGTCAGCAGCTTAGGTGCTAGCGGGAGGTTAGATGAGCAGTTCTTC.

Concerning this clonotype: The CDR3 ends on some other residue instead of the conserved phenylalanine or tryptophan, so this is likely a read error. This chain connects TRBV6-5 to TRBJ1-1; a weak D match, TRBD1 (6 bases). This CDR3 region has 15 residues. Germline CDR1 MNHEY, CDR2 SVGAGI. This CDR3 is CASSRQIPRDTEAFS. CDR3 bases: TGTGCCAGCAGTCGACAGATTCCTCGGGACACCGAAGCTTTCTCT.

The chain couples TRBV11-3 to TRBJ2-2, with unresolved D. CDR1 and CDR2 from the germline V gene are SGHNT and YENEEA. CDR3 length: 14 amino acids. V lost 7 bases, J lost 2 bases, and 11 bases lay in between. The CDR3 bases are TGTGCCAGCATCCTCGAGAGTAACACCGGGGAGCTGTTTTTT. This codes for CASILESNTGELFF.

Turning to this clonotype: This may be a read error: a much more frequent sequence differs by one nucleotide. The CDR3 reads CVSTRWGEHGYTF. CDR3 nucleotides: TGCGTCAGCACCCGGTGGGGGGAACATGGCTACACCTTC. V and J are TRBV5-1 and TRBJ1-2; D is possibly TRBD1 (5 bases). The CDR3 is 13 amino acids. Germline assignment: CDR1 SGHRS and CDR2 YFSETQ.

In regard to this clonotype: At one end, the junction sequence differs from germline, possibly due to a read error. V gene TRBV11-2 combines with J gene TRBJ2-1, with 7 bases lining up with TRBD2. The CDR3 covers 14 residues. Germline CDR1 and CDR2: SGHAT and FQNNGV. The CDR3 DNA follows: TGTGCCAGCACTATAGCGGGCAACTACAATGAACAGTTTTTC. Encoded protein: CASTIAGNYNEQFF.

In this sample, this clonotype turned up many times. The V gene is TRBV6-6, the J gene TRBJ2-2; D is undetermined. The CDR3 is 13 amino acids. V was trimmed by 6 bases and J by 0 bases, leaving 5 bases between them. CDR1 is MNHNY and CDR2 is SVGAGI in the germline V gene (reference sequence). In nucleotides, the CDR3 is TGTGCCAGCAGATACGCGAACACCGGGGAGCTGTTTTTT. Protein product: CASRYANTGELFF.

In this sample, this clonotype turned up many times. The chain is built from TRBV6-1 and TRBJ2-1, with D maybe TRBD2 (6 bases). Germline V lookup: CDR1 MNHNS, CDR2 SASEGT. Between the trimmed V and J ends, which lost 4 bases and 0 bases, there was a span of 13 bases. The CDR3 covers 16 residues. The CDR3 protein is CASSGKLALSYNEQFF. The CDR3 DNA is TGTGCCAGCAGTGGTAAACTAGCTCTCTCCTACAATGAGCAGTTCTTC.

The chain recombines TRBV29-1 with TRBJ2-7; possibly TRBD1 for D (7 bases). Trimming pared 4 bases from V and 10 bases from J, leaving 20 bases between. Germline-derived CDR1 and CDR2 are SQVTM and ANQGSEA. The CDR3 has 13 residues. The CDR3 sequence: CSVVRGDRGDQYF. In DNA, the CDR3 is TGCAGCGTTGTCCGCGGGGACAGAGGCGACCAGTACTTC.

This clonotype was counted many times. The V and J genes are TRBV7-9 and TRBJ2-1; TRBD2 agrees at 7 bases. The CDR3 spans 16 residues. J lost 9 bases, V lost 7 bases, and 18 bases had no gene match. CDR1 and CDR2 from the germline V gene are SEHNR and FQNEAQ (reference sequence). The CDR3 here is CASTLTGGSGQGEQFF. The CDR3 nucleotides are TGTGCCAGCACCCTCACGGGCGGGAGCGGCCAAGGTGAGCAGTTCTTC. The whole variable domain, filled in from reference TRBV7-9 and TRBJ2-1, reads DTGVSQNPRHKITKRGQNVTFRCDPISEHNRLYWYRQTLGQGPEFLTYFQNEAQLEKSRLLSDRFSAERPKGSFSTLEIQRTEQGDSAMYLCASTLTGGSGQGEQFFGPGTRLTVL.

To note about this clonotype: A much larger clone differs by one base, so this may be a read error. V gene TRBV11-2 combines with J gene TRBJ1-1; a possible D gene is TRBD1 (6 bases). This CDR3 has 17 residues. Germline V gene data show CDR1 as SGHAT and CDR2 as FQNNGV. In DNA form, the CDR3 reads TGTGTCAGCAGCCGAACAGCCGCGGGAGGGGGGAACACTGAAGCTTTCTTT. It yields the protein CVSSRTAAGGGNTEAFF.

Turning to this clonotype: No conserved phenylalanine or tryptophan is present at the end of the CDR3, so a read error is the likely explanation. The DNA is left out, because the CDR3 cannot be placed on it with certainty; the CDR3 is given as TCRdb lists it. The chain recombines TRBV12-3 or TRBV12-4 with TRBJ1-2; TRBD1 is the table's D call, not checked against the DNA. The CDR3 is 16 residues long, ends included. CDR3 sequence reads: CASSLGTGLSLDGYTI.

Details on this clonotype: This sequence may be a read error, since a much larger clone differs from it by one base. V gene TRBV12-3 or TRBV12-4 combines with J gene TRBJ2-7; 7 bases map to TRBD1. The CDR3 runs to 14 residues. The CDR3 DNA reads TGTGCCAGCAGCCGACAGGGTTTCATCCACGAGCAGTGCTTC. It is translated as CASSRQGFIHEQCF.